This T cell receptor beta chain was retrieved from a study of post-analysis software for immune sequencing data. Study-wide findings and caveats: With TRBV5-6, TRBV5-1 and TRBV20-1 included, five TRBV segments were more frequent in patients than in controls. Comparison with controls showed significantly lower normalized Chao1 diversity in multiple sclerosis patients. Strong same-batch co-clustering of samples appeared with F measure clustering.

A few counts support this clonotype. Its antigen remains unidentified. Germline V gene sequence: CDR1 LNHNV, CDR2 YYDKDF (reference sequence). This CDR3 region has 12 residues. Unique molecular identifiers featured in each of the TCR beta cDNA libraries. TCRdb fed the PCR reads into MiXCR, producing one record per CDR3 protein. This table has hundreds of thousands of distinct CDR3 sequences, about 53% appearing once. This TCR came from a girl between 10 and 17 years old with multiple sclerosis. Material for sequencing was blood. This chain connects TRBV15 to TRBJ2-7; D gene uncertain. Judging by the DNA end, TRBJ2-5 fits better; the J call may be wrong. The CDR3 DNA is TGTGCCACCAGAGAAAGCCAGGAGACCCAGTACTTC. Its protein product is CATRESQETQYF.